This T cell receptor beta chain was sequenced in a study of T and B cells in COVID-19 patients. Across the whole study: Blood was sampled from COVID-19 patients who were either actively infected or recovered. Of approximately 22 active-infection patients, under 19 carried comorbidities linked to unfavorable COVID-19 outcome. Overall study results and limits: Active COVID-19 showed highly clonal TRB repertoires; recovery showed diversity and richness above healthy donors. Symptomatic-phase blood samples from mildly ill patients and early samples from severe cases were scarce.

Multiplex PCR with BIOMED2 TRB-A/B primer pools amplified TRB rearrangements. TCRdb ran MiXCR on the multiplex PCR reads and lists one entry per CDR3 protein. Of 13,000 to 15,000 distinct CDR3 sequences detected, roughly 27% appear once; the ten largest clones hold about 6.5%. This clonotype was observed many times. Its target is not known. Each TRB amplification used roughly 230-550 ng of genomic DNA from blood. The sequencing sample was made of blood. This TCR derives from a human donor who had recovered from COVID-19.

The CDR3, as DNA: TGTGCCAGTAGTACCGCCAAGTCCCTAAGTATGAACACTGAAGCTTTCTTT. Translating it yields CASSTAKSLSMNTEAFF. The J gene is TRBJ1-1, the V gene TRBV19; D gene unclear. The V and J ends lost 4 bases and 0 bases respectively, with 18 bases between them. There are 17 residues in the CDR3. Germline CDR1 reads LNHDA; CDR2 reads SQIVND (reference sequence).